These 18 T cell receptor beta chains were sequenced from one sample in a study of Ad26.COV2.S vaccination and SARS-CoV-2 variants. Method: immunoSEQ multiplex PCR; TCRdb's copy keeps in-frame clones and lacks some. Among about 350,000 clones, about 92% were seen once, and the ten largest hold 3.9%. The sequenced sample was peripheral blood, obtained after recovery from COVID-19. The receptors shown here come from a human donor who had recovered from COVID-19.

V and J are TRBV5-1 and TRBJ1-3; 7 bases match TRBD1. The V gene end was trimmed by 3 bases and the J gene end by 1 base; junction bases not matched to a gene: 4. This CDR3 comprises 15 residues. CDR1 SGHRS and CDR2 YFSETQ come from the germline V gene. The CDR3 spells CASSSQGYSGNTIYF. In DNA form, the CDR3 reads TGCGCCAGCAGCTCACAGGGGTATTCTGGAAACACCATATATTTT.

Only a few counts were recorded for this clone. The CDR3 region is CASSPEGQGRRQPQHF. The CDR3 DNA is TGCGCCAGCAGCCCGGAAGGGCAGGGACGACGGCAGCCCCAGCATTTT. V gene TRBV4-1 combines with J gene TRBJ1-5, with D possibly being TRBD1 (5 bases). This CDR3 region has 16 residues. V was pared by 4 bases and J by 7 bases, with 20 bases between. CDR1 is MGHRA and CDR2 is YSYEKL in the germline V gene.

In its sample, this clone was seen once. V gene TRBV3-1 (or the pseudogene TRBV3-2) combines with J gene TRBJ2-2; D unclear. Trimming took off 7 bases at V and 4 bases at J, with 16 bases between the two ends. Germline V CDR1 and CDR2: LGHDT, YNNKEL (reference sequence). This CDR3 has 15 residues. The DNA of the CDR3 is TGTGCCAGCAAGGGCTCCACTCCACGCACCGGGGAGCTGTTTTTT. This codes for CASKGSTPRTGELFF.

The gene calls are TRBV12-2 and TRBJ1-5; TRBD1 is the table's D call and was not checked against the DNA. TRBV12-2 is a pseudogene segment. This CDR3 is 18 amino acids long. The CDR3 spells CASRLGIDGQGFHQPQHF. As DNA, the CDR3 is TGTGCAAGTCGCTTAGGGATTGATGGGCAGGGGTTCCATCAGCCCCAGCATTTT.

As for this clone: The same CDR3 can be traced to other DNA sequences in this sample. J is TRBJ2-7 and V is TRBV12-3 or TRBV12-4; the D is unclear. This CDR3 has 11 amino acids. V was shortened by 2 bases and J by 2 bases, with 1 base between the two germline ends. CDR3 sequence reads: CASSLTYEQYF. The CDR3 coding sequence is TGTGCCAGCAGTTTAACCTACGAGCAGTACTTC.

This chain uses TRBV19 with TRBJ1-2, with 10 bases lining up with TRBD1. Trimming cost V 4 bases and J 4 bases; bases outside gene matches: 3. Germline V gene lookup returns CDR1 LNHDA and CDR2 SQIVND (reference sequence). The CDR3 is 14 amino acids. CDR3 bases: TGTGCCAGTAGTAGAAGGACAGGGGGCTATGGCTACACCTTC. Translated, it gives CASSRRTGGYGYTF.

This CDR3 reads CASSFIVGSAGNTIYF. The CDR3 DNA is TGTGCCAGCAGCTTTATCGTGGGTTCCGCTGGAAACACCATATATTTT. This sequence joins TRBV5-8 and TRBJ1-3; D is unresolved. The ends were cut back, 2 bases at V and 2 bases at J, with 14 bases in the middle. Germline CDR1 and CDR2: SGHTS and YDEGEE. The length of the CDR3 is 16 residues.

This chain joins TRBV6-5 and TRBJ2-1, with D perhaps matching TRBD2 (5 bases). V lost 0 bases and J lost 10, with 7 bases in between. Germline V gives CDR1 MNHEY, CDR2 SVGAGI. The CDR3 covers 12 residues. In nucleotides, the CDR3 is TGTGCCAGCAGTTACTCAAGGGAGGAGCAGTTCTTC. As protein: CASSYSREEQFF.

J is TRBJ2-1 and V is TRBV18; 7 positions match TRBD1. V trimming: 5 bases; J trimming: 5 bases; junction bases outside the gene matches: 6. The CDR3 spans 14 residues. Germline V CDR1 and CDR2: KGHSH, LQKENI. The CDR3 nucleotides read TGTGCCAGCTCAGAACAGGGGCGAGACAATGAGCAGTTCTTC. Translation gives CASSEQGRDNEQFF. Full variable domain (missing parts from reference TRBV18 and TRBJ2-1): NAGVMQNPRHLVRRRGQEARLRCSPMKGHSHVYWYRQLPEEGLKFMVYLQKENIIDESGMPKERFSAEFPKEGPSILRIQQVVRGDSAAYFCASSEQGRDNEQFFGPGTRLTVL.

The CDR3 DNA reads TGTGCCAGCAGCTTAGTTTGGGGACTAGCGGACACCTACAATGAGCAGTTCTTC. This encodes CASSLVWGLADTYNEQFF. V and J are TRBV11-2 and TRBJ2-1; 11 nucleotides match TRBD2. V shed 1 base and J 2 bases; nucleotides not matched to a gene: 7. The CDR3 is 18 amino acids. Germline V gives CDR1 SGHAT, CDR2 FQNNGV.

V is TRBV6-4 and J is TRBJ2-3; 14 bases agree with TRBD2. Germline V gives CDR1 MRHNA, CDR2 SNTAGT. J was trimmed by 1 base and V by 6 bases; bases with no gene match: 6. The CDR3 has 17 residues. The CDR3 DNA follows: TGTGCCAGCAGCCCGACTAGCGGGGGGGCCGGCACAGATACGCAGTATTTT. Translating it yields CASSPTSGGAGTDTQYF.

The rearrangement uses TRBV6-5 and TRBJ2-2, with D perhaps TRBD1 or TRBD2 (5 bases each). V was trimmed by 7 bases and J by 7 bases, leaving 10 bases between them. The CDR3 has 12 residues. Germline V gives CDR1 MNHEY, CDR2 SVGAGI. CDR3 sequence reads: CASILGVGELFF. DNA for the CDR3: TGTGCCAGCATTCTGGGGGTCGGGGAGCTGTTTTTT.

This rearrangement joins TRBV5-6 to TRBJ1-1; 9 nucleotides align to TRBD1. This CDR3 is 16 amino acids long. Germline loops: CDR1 SGHDT, CDR2 YYEEEE. The J segment lost 3 bases and the V segment lost 1 base, leaving 7 bases of the junction unmatched. CDR3 nucleotides: TGTGCCAGCAGCTTGTACAGGGGGCGTGATGACACTGAAGCTTTCTTT. It is translated as CASSLYRGRDDTEAFF.

V is TRBV6-5 and J is TRBJ1-1; D gene unclear. Per the germline V gene, CDR1 is MNHEY and CDR2 is SVGAGI. CDR3 length: 13 residues. Trimming took 7 bases from V and 1 from J, leaving 10 bases between them. This CDR3 is CASTPPRNTEAFF. As DNA, the CDR3 is TGTGCCAGCACCCCCCCCAGGAACACTGAAGCTTTCTTT.

The rearrangement joins TRBV10-3 to TRBJ1-2; 8 bases map to TRBD1. The J segment lost 7 bases and the V segment lost 6 bases, leaving 10 bases of the junction unmatched. CDR1 is ENHRY, CDR2 SYGVKD, per germline. The CDR3 has 14 residues. The CDR3 loop is CAIREGTGGLGYTF. CDR3 nucleotides: TGTGCCATCAGAGAGGGAACAGGGGGACTTGGCTACACCTTC.

V gene TRBV5-1 combines with J gene TRBJ2-7; possibly TRBD2 for D (6 bases). CDR3 size: 15 residues. Trimming stripped 0 bases from V and 2 bases from J, with 12 bases between. CDR1 and CDR2 from the germline V gene are SGHRS and YFSETQ. Here the CDR3 reads CASSLDSSGPYEQYF. CDR3 bases: TGCGCCAGCAGCTTGGATAGTAGCGGTCCCTACGAGCAGTACTTC.

The rearrangement joins TRBV6-5 to TRBJ1-2; D may be TRBD1 (5 bases). Trimming cost V 0 bases and J 8 bases, with 16 bases left between them. This CDR3 comprises 15 residues. Germline V gene sequence: CDR1 MNHEY, CDR2 SVGAGI. CDR3 protein: CASSYSLQGGMGYTF. In DNA form, the CDR3 reads TGTGCCAGCAGTTACTCACTTCAGGGCGGAATGGGCTACACCTTC.

This sequence joins TRBV3-1 (or the pseudogene TRBV3-2) and TRBJ1-6, with D uncertain. Germline-derived CDR1 and CDR2 are LGHDT and YNNKEL (reference sequence). The ends were cut back, 8 bases at V and 13 bases at J, with 21 bases in the middle. The CDR3 spans 14 residues. The CDR3 reads CASQSRLTTLPLHF. CDR3 coding DNA: TGTGCCAGCCAGAGCAGGCTCACTACTCTCCCCCTCCACTTT.